A selection of T cell receptor beta chains follows, all from one sample in a study of T cell clonotyping in hematopoietic cell transplantation. Sequencing used immunoSEQ multiplex PCR; TCRdb keeps in-frame clones, though not all of them. The table lists approximately 25,000 clones, roughly 95% of them singletons. Sequencing was done on a sample of peripheral blood mononuclear cells. The origin of the receptors is a man aged 50 or older in good health. Some clones in this sample may be carry-over from other donors' samples. Both conserved end residues are part of each CDR3.

v_gene: TRBV19
j_gene: TRBJ1-6
CDR3aa: CASSMQGNGSPLHF

v_gene: TRBV7-2
j_gene: TRBJ1-2
CDR3aa: CASSVEHANYGYTF

v_gene: TRBV6-1
j_gene: TRBJ2-7
CDR3aa: CASSVDRGSYEQYF

v_gene: TRBV9
j_gene: TRBJ2-3
CDR3aa: CASGPSDTQYF

v_gene: TRBV11-2
j_gene: TRBJ2-7
CDR3aa: CASSPSWGTYEQYF

v_gene: TRBV4-2
j_gene: TRBJ1-2
CDR3aa: CASSQVMNLNNYGYTF

v_gene: TRBV5-1
j_gene: TRBJ1-2
CDR3aa: CASSSVPGGSYGYTF

v_gene: TRBV2
j_gene: TRBJ2-2
CDR3aa: CASSVRKGGNTGELFF

v_gene: TRBV5-6
j_gene: TRBJ1-1
CDR3aa: CASSSLTTGRGVNTEAFF

v_gene: TRBV4-3
j_gene: TRBJ2-7
CDR3aa: CASSQVSGTTTYEQYF

v_gene: TRBV4-2
j_gene: TRBJ1-2
CDR3aa: CASSQGTGGNGYTF

v_gene: TRBV5-1
j_gene: TRBJ1-1
CDR3aa: CASSLGQAATEAFF

v_gene: TRBV7-9
j_gene: TRBJ1-4
CDR3aa: CASTSLEGSNEKLFF

v_gene: TRBV7-9
j_gene: TRBJ1-6
CDR3aa: CASSLELLSSRGPTLHF

v_gene: TRBV2
j_gene: TRBJ2-7
CDR3aa: CASSELGPSSYEQYF

v_gene: TRBV10-1
j_gene: TRBJ2-7
CDR3aa: CASSETTDRGDEQYF

v_gene: TRBV7-2
j_gene: TRBJ2-7
CDR3aa: CASSFPAGLHEQYF

v_gene: TRBV10-1
j_gene: TRBJ2-3
CDR3aa: CASRFPITGDNTDTQYF

v_gene: TRBV7-8
j_gene: TRBJ1-2
CDR3aa: CASSGYRGAGYGYTF

v_gene: TRBV4-1
j_gene: TRBJ1-5
CDR3aa: CASSQGATRHQPQHF

v_gene: TRBV5-1
j_gene: TRBJ2-7
CDR3aa: CASSAGPTKDEQYF

v_gene: TRBV6-5
j_gene: TRBJ1-6
CDR3aa: CASSYSRDSYNSPLHF

v_gene: TRBV7-6
j_gene: TRBJ2-5
CDR3aa: CATSWTGMGETQYF

v_gene: TRBV10-1
j_gene: TRBJ1-1
CDR3aa: CTTEGQPGNTEAFF

v_gene: TRBV9
j_gene: TRBJ1-1
CDR3aa: CASSGRPDRENTEAFF

v_gene: TRBV5-1
j_gene: TRBJ2-5
CDR3aa: CASSFEGIQETQYF

v_gene: TRBV19
j_gene: TRBJ1-4
CDR3aa: CASSESETVNEKLFF

v_gene: TRBV2
j_gene: TRBJ2-3
CDR3aa: CASSEPETETDTQYF